One T cell receptor (beta chain) is described in this entry. Its antigen is currently unknown. This record comes from a study of cytomegalovirus exposure and HLA in healthy donors. Use of 60 Vbeta and 13 Jbeta primers characterized the PCR. Clones were read by immunoSEQ multiplex PCR, and TCRdb kept only the in-frame ones, dropping some. The repertoire table contains roughly 50,000 clones. Broader study findings: Sequencing likely generated an artifact that appeared as a cluster of highly shared sequence variants.

Between the trimmed V and J ends, which lost 4 bases and 11 bases, there was a span of 12 bases. The CDR3 sequence is 11 residues long. Germline V gene lookup returns CDR1 MNHNS and CDR2 SASEGT. It was healthy bone marrow donors who served as donors. What was sequenced was PBMCs. This receptor was identified in a female donor in good health and CMV-seronegative. The chain carries TRBV6-1 and TRBJ2-7; D possibly corresponds to TRBD2 (6 bases). The CDR3 nucleotides read TGTGCCAGCAGTGGGGCCACGGGGGAGTACTTC. This translates into CASSGATGEYF.